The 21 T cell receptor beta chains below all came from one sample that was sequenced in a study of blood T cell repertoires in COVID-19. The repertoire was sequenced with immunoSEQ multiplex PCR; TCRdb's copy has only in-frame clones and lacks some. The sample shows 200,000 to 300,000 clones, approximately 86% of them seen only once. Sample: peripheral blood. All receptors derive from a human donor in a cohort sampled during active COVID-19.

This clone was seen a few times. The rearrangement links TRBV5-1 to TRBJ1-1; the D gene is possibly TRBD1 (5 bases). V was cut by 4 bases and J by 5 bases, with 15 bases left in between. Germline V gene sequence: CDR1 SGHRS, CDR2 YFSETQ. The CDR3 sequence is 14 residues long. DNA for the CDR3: TGCGCCAGCAGCCTGACAGTCTCTAATACTGAAGCTTTCTTT. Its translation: CASSLTVSNTEAFF.

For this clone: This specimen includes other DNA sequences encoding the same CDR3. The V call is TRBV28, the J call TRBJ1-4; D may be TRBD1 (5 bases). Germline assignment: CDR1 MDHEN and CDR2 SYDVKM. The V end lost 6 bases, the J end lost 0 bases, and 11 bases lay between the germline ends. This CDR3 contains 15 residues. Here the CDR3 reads CASSLSGATNEKLFF. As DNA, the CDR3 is TGTGCCAGCAGCTTGTCGGGGGCAACTAATGAAAAACTGTTTTTT. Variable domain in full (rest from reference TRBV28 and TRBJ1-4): DVKVTQSSRYLVKRTGEKVFLECVQDMDHENMFWYRQDPGLGLRLIYFSYDVKMKEKGDIPEGYSVSREKKERFSLILESASTNQTSMYLCASSLSGATNEKLFFGSGTQLSVL.

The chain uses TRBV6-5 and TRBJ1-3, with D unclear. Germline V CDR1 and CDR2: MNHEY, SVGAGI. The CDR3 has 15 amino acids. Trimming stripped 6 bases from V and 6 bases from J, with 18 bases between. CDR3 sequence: CASSPSWANENTIYF. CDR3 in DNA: TGTGCCAGCAGCCCGAGCTGGGCAAATGAAAACACCATATATTTT.

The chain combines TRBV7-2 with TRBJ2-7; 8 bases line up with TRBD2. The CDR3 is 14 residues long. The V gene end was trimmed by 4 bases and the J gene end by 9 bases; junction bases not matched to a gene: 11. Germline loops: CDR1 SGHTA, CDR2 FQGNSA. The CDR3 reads CASSSGLVGIGQYF. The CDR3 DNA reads TGTGCCAGCAGCTCGGGACTAGTGGGGATAGGGCAGTACTTC.

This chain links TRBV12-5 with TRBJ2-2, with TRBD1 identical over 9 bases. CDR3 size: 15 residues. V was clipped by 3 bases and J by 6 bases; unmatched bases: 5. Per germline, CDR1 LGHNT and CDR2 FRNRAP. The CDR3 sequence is CASGFRTGEAGELFF. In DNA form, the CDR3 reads TGTGCTAGTGGTTTCAGGACAGGGGAGGCCGGGGAGCTGTTTTTT.

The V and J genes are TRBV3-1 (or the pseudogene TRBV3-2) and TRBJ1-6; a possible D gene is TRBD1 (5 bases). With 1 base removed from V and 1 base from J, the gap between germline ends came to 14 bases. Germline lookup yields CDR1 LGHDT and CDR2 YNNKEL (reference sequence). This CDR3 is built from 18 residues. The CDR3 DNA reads TGTGCCAGCAGCCAAGTATCTGGGGGGGTGTCCTATAATTCACCCCTCCACTTT. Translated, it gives CASSQVSGGVSYNSPLHF.

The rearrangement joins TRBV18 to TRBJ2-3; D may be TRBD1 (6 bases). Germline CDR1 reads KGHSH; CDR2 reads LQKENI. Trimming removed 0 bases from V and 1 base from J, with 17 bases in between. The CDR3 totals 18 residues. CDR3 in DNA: TGTGCCAGCTCACCACCGGACAGCAAATCCCGAGGCACAGATACGCAGTATTTT. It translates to CASSPPDSKSRGTDTQYF.

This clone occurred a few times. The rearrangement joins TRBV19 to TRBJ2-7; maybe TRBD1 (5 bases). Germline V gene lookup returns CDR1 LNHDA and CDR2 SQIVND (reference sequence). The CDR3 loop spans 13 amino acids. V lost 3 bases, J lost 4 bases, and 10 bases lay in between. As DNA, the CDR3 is TGTGCCAGTAGTATCCGGCAGGGTTACGAGCAGTACTTC. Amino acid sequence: CASSIRQGYEQYF.

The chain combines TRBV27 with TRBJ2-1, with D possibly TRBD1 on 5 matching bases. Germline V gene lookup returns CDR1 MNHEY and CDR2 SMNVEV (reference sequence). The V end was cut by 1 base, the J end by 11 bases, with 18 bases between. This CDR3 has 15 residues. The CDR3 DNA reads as TGTGCCAGCAGTTTATATGGGGATGCAGGGTTTCAGCAGTTCTTC. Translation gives CASSLYGDAGFQQFF.

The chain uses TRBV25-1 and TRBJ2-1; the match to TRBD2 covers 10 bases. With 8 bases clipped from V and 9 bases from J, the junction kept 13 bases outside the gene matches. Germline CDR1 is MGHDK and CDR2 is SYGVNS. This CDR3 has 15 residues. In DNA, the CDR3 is TGTGCCAGCGGGGCCTTAGCGGGAGGACCTGGTGAGCAGTTCTTC. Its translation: CASGALAGGPGEQFF.

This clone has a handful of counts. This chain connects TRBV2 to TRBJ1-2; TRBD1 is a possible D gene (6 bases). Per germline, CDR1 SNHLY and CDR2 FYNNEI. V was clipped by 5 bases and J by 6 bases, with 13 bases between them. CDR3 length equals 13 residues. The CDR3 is CASSQENRDGYTF. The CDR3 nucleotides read TGTGCCAGCAGTCAGGAGAACAGGGATGGCTACACCTTC.

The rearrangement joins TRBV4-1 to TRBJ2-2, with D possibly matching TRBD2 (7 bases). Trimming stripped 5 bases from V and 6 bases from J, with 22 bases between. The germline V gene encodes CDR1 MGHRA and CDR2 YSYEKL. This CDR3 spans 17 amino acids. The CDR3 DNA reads TGCGCCAGCAGCACTCTAGACCCACGGGGGGCCGCCGGGGAGCTGTTTTTT. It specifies CASSTLDPRGAAGELFF.

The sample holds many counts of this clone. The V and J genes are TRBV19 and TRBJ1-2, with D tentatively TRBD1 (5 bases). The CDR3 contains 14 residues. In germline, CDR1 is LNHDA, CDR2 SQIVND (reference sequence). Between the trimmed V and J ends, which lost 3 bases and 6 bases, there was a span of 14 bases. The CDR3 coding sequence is TGTGCCAGTAGTATCGACAGAGCGGGGGATGGCTACACCTTC. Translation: CASSIDRAGDGYTF.

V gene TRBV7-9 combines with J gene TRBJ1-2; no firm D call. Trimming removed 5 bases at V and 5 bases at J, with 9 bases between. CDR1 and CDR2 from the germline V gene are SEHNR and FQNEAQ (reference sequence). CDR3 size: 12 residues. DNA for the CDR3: TGTGCCAGCAGCCCGGGAGAATATGGCTACACCTTC. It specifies CASSPGEYGYTF. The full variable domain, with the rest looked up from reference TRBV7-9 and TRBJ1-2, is DTGVSQNPRHKITKRGQNVTFRCDPISEHNRLYWYRQTLGQGPEFLTYFQNEAQLEKSRLLSDRFSAERPKGSFSTLEIQRTEQGDSAMYLCASSPGEYGYTFGSGTRLTVV.

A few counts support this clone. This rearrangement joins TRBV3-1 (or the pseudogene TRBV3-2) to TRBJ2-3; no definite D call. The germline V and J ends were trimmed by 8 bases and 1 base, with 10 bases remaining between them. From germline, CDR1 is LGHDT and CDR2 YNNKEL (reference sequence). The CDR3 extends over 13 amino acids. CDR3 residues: CASSRRGTDTQYF. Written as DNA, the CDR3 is TGTGCCAGCTCCCGTCGGGGCACAGATACGCAGTATTTT.

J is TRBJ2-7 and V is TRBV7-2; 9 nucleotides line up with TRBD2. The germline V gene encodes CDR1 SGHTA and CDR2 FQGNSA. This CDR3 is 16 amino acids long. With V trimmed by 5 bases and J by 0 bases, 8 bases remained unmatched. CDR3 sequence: CASSPGLARSSYEQYF. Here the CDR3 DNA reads TGTGCCAGCAGCCCCGGACTAGCGAGGAGCTCCTACGAGCAGTACTTC.

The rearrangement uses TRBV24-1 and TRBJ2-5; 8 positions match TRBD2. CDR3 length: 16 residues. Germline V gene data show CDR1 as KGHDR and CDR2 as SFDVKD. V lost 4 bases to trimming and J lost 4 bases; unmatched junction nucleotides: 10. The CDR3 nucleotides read TGTGCCACCAGTGAACCCGGACTGGCGGGGGGAGAGACCCAGTACTTC. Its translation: CATSEPGLAGGETQYF.

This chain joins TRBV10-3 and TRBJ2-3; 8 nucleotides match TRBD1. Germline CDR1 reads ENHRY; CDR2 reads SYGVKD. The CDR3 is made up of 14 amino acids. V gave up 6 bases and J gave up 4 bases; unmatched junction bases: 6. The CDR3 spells CAISIQGAPDTQYF. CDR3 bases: TGTGCCATCAGCATTCAGGGGGCCCCAGATACGCAGTATTTT.

CDR3 coding DNA: TGTGCCAGCAGCCAGGGGCGGTCTGAAGCTTTCTTT. It translates to CASSQGRSEAFF. The V and J genes are TRBV3-1 (or the pseudogene TRBV3-2) and TRBJ1-1; D is perhaps TRBD1 (5 bases). Per the germline V gene, CDR1 is LGHDT and CDR2 is YNNKEL (reference sequence). The CDR3 contains 12 residues. V lost 3 bases and J 6 bases, leaving 8 bases between the germline ends.

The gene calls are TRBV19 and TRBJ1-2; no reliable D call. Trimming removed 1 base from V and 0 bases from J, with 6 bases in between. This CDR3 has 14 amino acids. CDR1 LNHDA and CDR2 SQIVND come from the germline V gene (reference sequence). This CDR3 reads CASSIGSSNYGYTF. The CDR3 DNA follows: TGTGCCAGTAGTATAGGCAGTTCTAACTATGGCTACACCTTC.

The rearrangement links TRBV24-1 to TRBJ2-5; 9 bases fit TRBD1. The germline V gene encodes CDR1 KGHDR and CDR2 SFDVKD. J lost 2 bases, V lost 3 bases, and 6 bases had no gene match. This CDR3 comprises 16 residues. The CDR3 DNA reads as TGTGCCACCAGTGATACGGGGACAGGGCCTCAAGAGACCCAGTACTTC. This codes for CATSDTGTGPQETQYF.